These T cell receptor beta chains were read from a single sample in a study of T cells in localized non-small cell lung cancer. This table comes from immunoSEQ multiplex PCR, and its TCRdb copy is limited to in-frame clones, with some not included. There are 70,000 to 95,000 clones in the sample; approximately 90% occur only once, and 4.1% lies in the top ten. This material consisted of PBMCs, taken before any cancer treatment. The receptors here all came from a woman aged 40 to 75 with stage II squamous cell lung carcinoma. The conserved cysteine and the conserved F or W are not part of the CDR3 here. The order of the fields is CDR3 length, V gene, J gene, CDR3 protein.

len: 13; v_gene: TRBV30; j_gene: TRBJ1-1; CDR3aa: AWSTGANLRTEAF
len: 9; v_gene: TRBV6-5; j_gene: TRBJ2-7; CDR3aa: ASGLPYEQY
len: 14; v_gene: TRBV9; j_gene: TRBJ2-3; CDR3aa: ASSARQDLSTDTQY
len: 11; v_gene: TRBV27; j_gene: TRBJ2-3; CDR3aa: ASSLWGGLRLY
len: 11; v_gene: TRBV5-4; j_gene: TRBJ1-3; CDR3aa: ASSLLSGNTIY
len: 12; v_gene: TRBV6-5; j_gene: TRBJ1-1; CDR3aa: ASSYGGSATEAF
len: 11; v_gene: TRBV6-5; j_gene: TRBJ2-7; CDR3aa: ASSEHYQAEQY
len: 10; v_gene: TRBV30; j_gene: TRBJ2-1; CDR3aa: AWRYGRNEQF
len: 10; v_gene: TRBV27; j_gene: TRBJ2-1; CDR3aa: ASAGPYNEQF
len: 14; v_gene: TRBV9; j_gene: TRBJ1-2; CDR3aa: ASSVGPAPSNYGYT
len: 15; v_gene: TRBV11-2; j_gene: TRBJ2-7; CDR3aa: ASSSYGLADLSYEQY
len: 13; v_gene: TRBV7-8; j_gene: TRBJ1-5; CDR3aa: ASSLGGQGNQPQH
len: 13; v_gene: TRBV11-3; j_gene: TRBJ1-4; CDR3aa: ASSARGAGDEKLF
len: 12; v_gene: TRBV6-5; j_gene: TRBJ1-2; CDR3aa: ASSYSAGGDGYT
len: 12; v_gene: TRBV5-4; j_gene: TRBJ2-3; CDR3aa: AGSLRQGTDTQY
len: 11; v_gene: TRBV28; j_gene: TRBJ1-2; CDR3aa: ASNLGQSGGYT
len: 11; v_gene: TRBV19; j_gene: TRBJ1-2; CDR3aa: ASSRDRDDGYT